Described below is a single TCR beta chain sequence and its context. Measured with immunoSEQ multiplex PCR; TCRdb has only the in-frame clones, and not every one. The repertoire has under 1,900,000 clones, 98% to 99% of them found once; the top ten carry roughly 0.35%. This sample is drawn from a study of shared clonotypes between healthy human individuals. Germline-derived CDR1 and CDR2 are MGHDK and SYGVNS. Deletions cut 5 bases from V and 8 bases from J, with 13 bases between. The CDR3 loop spans 13 amino acids. The rearrangement links TRBV25-1 to TRBJ2-1; weak D call: TRBD2 (6 bases). The specimen was naive CD4+ T cells sorted from blood. Subset denoted: CD45RA+ positively selected. The origin of this receptor is a man under 40 in good health. The chain's CDR3 is CASSRGAGYEQFF. In DNA, the CDR3 is TGTGCCAGCAGTCGGGGCGCGGGGTATGAGCAGTTCTTC.